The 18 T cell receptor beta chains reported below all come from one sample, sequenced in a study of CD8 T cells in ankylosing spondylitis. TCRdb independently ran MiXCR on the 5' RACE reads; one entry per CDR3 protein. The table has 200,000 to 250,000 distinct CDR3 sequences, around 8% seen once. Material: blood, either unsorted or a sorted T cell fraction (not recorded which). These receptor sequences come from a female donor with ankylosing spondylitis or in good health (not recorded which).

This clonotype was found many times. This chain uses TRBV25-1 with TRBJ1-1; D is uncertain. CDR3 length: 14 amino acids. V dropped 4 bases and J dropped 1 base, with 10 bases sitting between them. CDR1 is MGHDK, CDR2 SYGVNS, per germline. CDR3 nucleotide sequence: TGTGCCAGCAGTGCCTTACGGGGGAACACTGAAGCTTTCTTT. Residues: CASSALRGNTEAFF.

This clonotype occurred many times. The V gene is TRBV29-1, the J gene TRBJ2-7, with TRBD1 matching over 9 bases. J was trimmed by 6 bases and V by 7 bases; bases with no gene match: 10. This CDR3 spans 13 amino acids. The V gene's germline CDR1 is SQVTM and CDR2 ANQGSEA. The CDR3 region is CSAGQGISGEQYF. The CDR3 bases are TGCAGCGCCGGACAGGGGATTTCGGGCGAGCAGTACTTC.

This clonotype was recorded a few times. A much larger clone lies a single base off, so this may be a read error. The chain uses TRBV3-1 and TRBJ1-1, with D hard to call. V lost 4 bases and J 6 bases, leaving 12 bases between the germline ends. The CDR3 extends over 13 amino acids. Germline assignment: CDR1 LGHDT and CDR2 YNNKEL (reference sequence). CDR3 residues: CASSLLDGSEAFF. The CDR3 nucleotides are TGTGCCAGCAGCCTCTTAGACGGGTCTGAAGCTTTCTTT.

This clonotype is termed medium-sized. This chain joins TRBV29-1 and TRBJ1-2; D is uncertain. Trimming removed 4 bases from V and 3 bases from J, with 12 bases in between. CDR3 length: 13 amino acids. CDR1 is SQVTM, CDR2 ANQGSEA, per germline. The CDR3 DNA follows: TGCAGCGTTGGGGAATCTGGAGACTATGGCTACACCTTC. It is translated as CSVGESGDYGYTF.

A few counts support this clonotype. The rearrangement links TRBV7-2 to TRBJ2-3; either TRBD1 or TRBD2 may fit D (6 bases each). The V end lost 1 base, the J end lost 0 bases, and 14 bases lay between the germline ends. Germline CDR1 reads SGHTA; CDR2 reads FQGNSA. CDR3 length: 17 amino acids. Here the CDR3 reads CASSLVSGGTSTDTQYF. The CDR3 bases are TGTGCCAGCAGCTTAGTGTCCGGGGGCACAAGCACAGATACGCAGTATTTT.

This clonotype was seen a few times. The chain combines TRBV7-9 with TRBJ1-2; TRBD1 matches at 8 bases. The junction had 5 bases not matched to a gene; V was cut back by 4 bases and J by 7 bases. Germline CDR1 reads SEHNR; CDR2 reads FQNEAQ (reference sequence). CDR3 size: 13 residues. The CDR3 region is CASSSGQETGYTF. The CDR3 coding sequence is TGTGCCAGCAGCTCGGGACAGGAGACTGGCTACACCTTC.

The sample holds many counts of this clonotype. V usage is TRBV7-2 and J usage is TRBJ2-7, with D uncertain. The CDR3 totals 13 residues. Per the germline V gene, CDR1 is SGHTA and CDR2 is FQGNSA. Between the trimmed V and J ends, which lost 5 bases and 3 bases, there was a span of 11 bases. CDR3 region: CASSQAGVYEQYF. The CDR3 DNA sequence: TGTGCCAGCAGCCAGGCTGGTGTCTACGAGCAGTACTTC.

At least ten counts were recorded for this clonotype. The CDR3 sequence: CSASIPGTTELYEQYF. CDR3 bases: TGCAGTGCATCGATCCCCGGGACTACCGAGCTATACGAGCAGTACTTC. The chain couples TRBV20-1 to TRBJ2-7; TRBD2 matches 7 bases. The J segment lost 4 bases and the V segment lost 6 bases, leaving 18 bases of the junction unmatched. This CDR3 has 16 residues. Germline-derived CDR1 and CDR2 are DFQATT and SNEGSKA (reference sequence).

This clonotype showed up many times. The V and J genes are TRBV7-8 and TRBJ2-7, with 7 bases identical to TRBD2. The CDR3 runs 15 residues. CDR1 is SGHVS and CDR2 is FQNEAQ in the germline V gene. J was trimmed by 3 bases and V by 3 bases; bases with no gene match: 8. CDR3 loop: CASSLDPGLYYEQYF. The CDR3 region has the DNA TGTGCCAGCAGCTTGGATCCGGGACTATACTACGAGCAGTACTTC.

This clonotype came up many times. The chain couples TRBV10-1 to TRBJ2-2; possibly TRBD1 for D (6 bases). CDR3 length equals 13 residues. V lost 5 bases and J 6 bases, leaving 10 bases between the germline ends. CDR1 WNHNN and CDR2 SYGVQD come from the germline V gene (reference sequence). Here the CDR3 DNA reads TGCGCCAGCAGTTTGGACAGCGCCGGGGAGCTGTTTTTT. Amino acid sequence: CASSLDSAGELFF.

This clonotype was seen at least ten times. The CDR3 protein is CASSQGRSGNQPQHF. The CDR3 bases are TGTGCCAGCAGCCAAGGCAGGAGTGGCAATCAGCCCCAGCATTTT. The V and J genes are TRBV3-1 and TRBJ1-5; D call uncertain. There are 15 residues in the CDR3. With 1 base removed from V and 2 bases from J, the gap between germline ends came to 9 bases. Per the germline V gene, CDR1 is LGHDT and CDR2 is YNNKEL (reference sequence). Looking up the rest from reference TRBV3-1 and TRBJ1-5 gives the full variable domain: DTAVSQTPKYLVTQMGNDKSIKCEQNLGHDTMYWYKQDSKKFLKIMFSYNNKELIINETVPNRFSPKSPDKAHLNLHINSLELGDSAVYFCASSQGRSGNQPQHFGDGTRLSIL.

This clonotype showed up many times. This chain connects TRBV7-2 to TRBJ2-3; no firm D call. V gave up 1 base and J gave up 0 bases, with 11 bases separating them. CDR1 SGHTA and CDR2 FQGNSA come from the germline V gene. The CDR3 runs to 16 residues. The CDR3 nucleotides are TGTGCCAGCAGCTTAGTGGGTAGTTTCAGCACAGATACGCAGTATTTT. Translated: CASSLVGSFSTDTQYF.

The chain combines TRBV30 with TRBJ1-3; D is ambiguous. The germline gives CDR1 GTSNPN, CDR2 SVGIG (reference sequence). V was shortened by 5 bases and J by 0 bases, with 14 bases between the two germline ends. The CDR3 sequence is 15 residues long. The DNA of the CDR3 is TGTGCCTGGGGTACGTTTGAGACCTCTGGAAACACCATATATTTT. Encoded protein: CAWGTFETSGNTIYF.

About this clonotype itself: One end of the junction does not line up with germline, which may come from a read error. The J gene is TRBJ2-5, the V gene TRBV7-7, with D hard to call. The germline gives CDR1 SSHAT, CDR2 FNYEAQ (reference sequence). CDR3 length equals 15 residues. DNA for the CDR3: TGTGCTAGCAGCTTGGGCACTCCCAACCGAGAGACCCTGTACTTC. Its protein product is CASSLGTPNRETLYF.

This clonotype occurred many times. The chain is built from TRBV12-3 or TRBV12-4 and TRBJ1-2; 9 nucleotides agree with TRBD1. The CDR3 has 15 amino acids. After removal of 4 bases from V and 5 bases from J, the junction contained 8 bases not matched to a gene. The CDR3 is CASSSRGQGPYGYTF. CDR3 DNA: TGTGCCAGCAGTTCCCGGGGACAGGGCCCTTATGGCTACACCTTC.

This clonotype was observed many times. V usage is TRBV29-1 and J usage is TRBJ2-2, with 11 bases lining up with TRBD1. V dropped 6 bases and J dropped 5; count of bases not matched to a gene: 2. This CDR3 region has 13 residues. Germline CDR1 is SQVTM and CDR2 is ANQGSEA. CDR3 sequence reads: CSVGTGGTGELFF. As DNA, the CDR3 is TGCAGCGTGGGGACAGGGGGAACCGGGGAGCTGTTTTTT.

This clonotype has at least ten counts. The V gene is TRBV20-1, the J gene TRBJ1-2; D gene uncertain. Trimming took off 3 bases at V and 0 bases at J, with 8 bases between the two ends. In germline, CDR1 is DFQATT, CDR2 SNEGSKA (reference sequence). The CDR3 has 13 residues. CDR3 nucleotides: TGCAGTGCTAGGGGCAGTCCTAACTATGGCTACACCTTC. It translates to CSARGSPNYGYTF.

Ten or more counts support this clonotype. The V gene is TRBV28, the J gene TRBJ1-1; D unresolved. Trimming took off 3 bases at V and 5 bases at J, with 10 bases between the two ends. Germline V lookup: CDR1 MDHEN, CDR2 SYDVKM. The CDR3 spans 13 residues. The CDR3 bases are TGTGCCAGCAGTTTCACAAGGGCTACTGAAGCTTTCTTT. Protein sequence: CASSFTRATEAFF.